This T cell receptor beta chain is from a study of CD8 T cells in ankylosing spondylitis. Study-wide findings and caveats: Seemingly characteristic of ankylosing spondylitis blood was a TCR beta motif consisting of several highly homologous variants. Certain motif variants had earlier been reported in reactive arthritis synovial fluid and blood. Researchers reportedly found disease-linked clones significantly enriched in matched ankylosing spondylitis synovial fluid.

Using quantitative 5'-RACE with molecular barcodes, the authors made TCR beta libraries. Using its own MiXCR run on the 5' RACE reads, TCRdb lists one record per CDR3 protein. The sample holds some 240,000 distinct CDR3 sequences, roughly 6.6% seen once. This clonotype was seen a few times. The antigen remains unidentified. The sequence came from a male donor with ankylosing spondylitis. Sequencing used blood, either unsorted or a sorted T cell fraction (not recorded which).

The CDR3 protein is CAISELGMNTEAFF. CDR3 in DNA: TGTGCCATCAGTGAGCTAGGAATGAACACTGAAGCTTTCTTT. The chain links TRBV10-3 to TRBJ1-1; D gene ambiguous. V lost 2 bases and J lost 0, with 7 bases in between. CDR3 size: 14 residues. The germline V gene encodes CDR1 ENHRY and CDR2 SYGVKD.